This T cell receptor beta chain derives from a study of T cell responses to AZD1222 COVID-19 vaccine. Overall study findings and caveats: Donor demographics were predominantly white British with a female majority; clonal diversity may be underestimated. Distributed over spike, vaccine-associated CD4 TCRs predominated at 160-218 and 743-854. Epitopes outside B.1.351 and B.1.1.7 mutated regions reportedly drew nearly half of spike TCRs.

V was pared by 8 bases and J by 4 bases, with 20 bases between. Germline assignment: CDR1 MDHEN and CDR2 SYDVKM. This CDR3 region has 15 residues. Profiled with immunoSEQ multiplex PCR; TCRdb holds only in-frame clones, not every one. The sample shows over 130,000 clones, nearly 95% of them seen only once. In regard to this clone: What it binds is not known.

The rearrangement joins TRBV28 to TRBJ1-2, with D perhaps matching TRBD1 (6 bases). The TCR originated in an adult who received the AZD1222 COVID-19 vaccine. Material: peripheral blood, obtained 28 days after the second AZD1222 dose. DNA for the CDR3: TGTGCCAGCCGTTGGGGGGCACCGGACGTCTATGGCTACACCTTC. Its translation: CASRWGAPDVYGYTF.